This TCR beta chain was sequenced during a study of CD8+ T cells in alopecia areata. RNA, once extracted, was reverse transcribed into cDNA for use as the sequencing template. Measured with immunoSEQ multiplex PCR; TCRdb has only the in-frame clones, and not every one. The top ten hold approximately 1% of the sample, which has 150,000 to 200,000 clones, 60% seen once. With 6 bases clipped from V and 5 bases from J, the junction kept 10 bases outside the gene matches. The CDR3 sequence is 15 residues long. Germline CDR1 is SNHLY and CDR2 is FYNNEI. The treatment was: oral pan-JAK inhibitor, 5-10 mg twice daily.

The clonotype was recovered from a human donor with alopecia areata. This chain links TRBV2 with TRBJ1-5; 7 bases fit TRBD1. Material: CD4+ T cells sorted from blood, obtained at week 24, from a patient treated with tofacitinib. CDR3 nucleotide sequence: TGTGCCAGCAGCCCGTTAACAGGGGCGTATCAGCCCCAGCATTTT. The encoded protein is CASSPLTGAYQPQHF.